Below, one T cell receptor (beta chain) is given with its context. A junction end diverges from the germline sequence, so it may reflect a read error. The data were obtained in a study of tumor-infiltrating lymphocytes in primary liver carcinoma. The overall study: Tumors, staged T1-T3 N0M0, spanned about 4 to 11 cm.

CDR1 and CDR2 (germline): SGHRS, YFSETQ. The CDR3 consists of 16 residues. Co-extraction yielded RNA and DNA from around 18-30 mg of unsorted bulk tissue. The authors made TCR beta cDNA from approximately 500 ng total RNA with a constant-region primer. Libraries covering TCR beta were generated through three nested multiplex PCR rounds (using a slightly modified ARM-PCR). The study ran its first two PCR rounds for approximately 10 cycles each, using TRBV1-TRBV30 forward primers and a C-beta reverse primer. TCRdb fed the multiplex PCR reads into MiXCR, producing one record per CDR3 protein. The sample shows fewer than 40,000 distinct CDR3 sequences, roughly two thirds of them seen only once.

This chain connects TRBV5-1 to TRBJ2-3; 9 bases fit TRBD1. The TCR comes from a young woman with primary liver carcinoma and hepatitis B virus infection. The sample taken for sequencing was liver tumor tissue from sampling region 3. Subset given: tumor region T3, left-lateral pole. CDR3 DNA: TGCGCCAGCAGCCCAGGGACAGGGATCAATCCAGATACACAGTATTTT. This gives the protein CASSPGTGINPDTQYF.